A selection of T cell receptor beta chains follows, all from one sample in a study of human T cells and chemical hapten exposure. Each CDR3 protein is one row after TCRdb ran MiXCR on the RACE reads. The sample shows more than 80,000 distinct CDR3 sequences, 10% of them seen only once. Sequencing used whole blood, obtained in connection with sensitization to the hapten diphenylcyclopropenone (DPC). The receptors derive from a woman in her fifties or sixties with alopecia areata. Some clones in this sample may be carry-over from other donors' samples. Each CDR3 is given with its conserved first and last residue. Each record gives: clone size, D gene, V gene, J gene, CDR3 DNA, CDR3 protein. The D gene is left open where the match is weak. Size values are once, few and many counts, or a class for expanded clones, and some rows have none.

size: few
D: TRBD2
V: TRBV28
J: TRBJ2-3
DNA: TGTGCCAGCAGTTTGCTAGCGGGGAACACAGATACGCAGTATTTT
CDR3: CASSLLAGNTDTQYF

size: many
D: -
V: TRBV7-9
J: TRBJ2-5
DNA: TGTGCCAGCAGCATATCCAGCCAGGAGACCCAGTACTTC
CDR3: CASSISSQETQYF

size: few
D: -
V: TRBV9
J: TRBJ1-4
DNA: TGTGCCAGCAGCGGTGAGGTCGTTAATGAAAAACTGTTTTTT
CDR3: CASSGEVVNEKLFF

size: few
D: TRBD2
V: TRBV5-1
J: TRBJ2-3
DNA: TGCGCCAGCAGCCTCCAGACTAGCGGGAAGACAGATACGCAGTATTTT
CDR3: CASSLQTSGKTDTQYF

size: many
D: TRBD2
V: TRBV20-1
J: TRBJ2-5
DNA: TGCAGTGCCACTCCAGTAGCGGGGCAAGAGACCCAGTACTTC
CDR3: CSATPVAGQETQYF

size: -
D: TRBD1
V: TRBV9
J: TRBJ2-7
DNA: TGTGCCAGCAGCTTCGGACAGGGGGACGAGCAGTACTTC
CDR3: CASSFGQGDEQYF

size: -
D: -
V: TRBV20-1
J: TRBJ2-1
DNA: TGCAGTGCTAGCGGCAGGAGATTTAATGAGCAGTTCTTC
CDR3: CSASGRRFNEQFF

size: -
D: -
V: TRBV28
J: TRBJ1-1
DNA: TGTGCCAGCATCACACGCAAACGGACATACGAAGCTTTCTTT
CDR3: CASITRKRTYEAFF

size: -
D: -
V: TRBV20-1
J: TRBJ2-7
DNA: TGCAGTGCTCGGAACAGCTACGAGCGGTACTTC
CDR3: CSARNSYERYF

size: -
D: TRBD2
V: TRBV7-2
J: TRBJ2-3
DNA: TGTGCCAGCAGCTCTCGGACTAGCAGCGAAAGTGCGCAGTATTTT
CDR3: CASSSRTSSESAQYF

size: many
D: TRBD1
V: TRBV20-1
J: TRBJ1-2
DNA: TGCAGTGCTAGGAGGGGCCGGGACAGGGCAGGCTACACCTTC
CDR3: CSARRGRDRAGYTF

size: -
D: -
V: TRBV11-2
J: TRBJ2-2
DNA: TGTGCCAGCAGCTTAGGAGTCCTGGTACGGGAGCTGTTTTTT
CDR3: CASSLGVLVRELFF

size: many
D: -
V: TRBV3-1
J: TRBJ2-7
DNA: TGTGCCAGCAGCCCCCGTCCCTACGAGCAGTACTTC
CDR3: CASSPRPYEQYF

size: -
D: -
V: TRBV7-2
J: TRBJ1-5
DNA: TGTGCCAGCAGCCCGAGACAGGTGGGGAATCAGCCCCAGCATTTT
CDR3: CASSPRQVGNQPQHF

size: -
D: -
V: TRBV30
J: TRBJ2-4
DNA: TGTGCCTGGAGCGCACCCCGGGAGCGACTAGCCAAAAACATTCAGTACTTC
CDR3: CAWSAPRERLAKNIQYF

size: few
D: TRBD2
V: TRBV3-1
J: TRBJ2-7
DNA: TGTGCCAGCAGCCCTTGGACTAGCGGGTCCTCCTACGAGCAGTACTTC
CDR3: CASSPWTSGSSYEQYF

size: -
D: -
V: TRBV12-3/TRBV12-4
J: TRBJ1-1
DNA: TGTGCCAGCAGCTTCCAGCAGGCCCGGGGGTCTGAAGCTTTCTTT
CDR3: CASSFQQARGSEAFF

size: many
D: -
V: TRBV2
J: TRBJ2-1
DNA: TGTGCCAGCAGGCGGACAAACTACAATGAGCAGTTCTTC
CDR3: CASRRTNYNEQFF

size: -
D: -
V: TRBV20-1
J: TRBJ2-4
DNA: TGCAGTGAGGAGCCTTATTCCAAAAACATTCAGTACTTC
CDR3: CSEEPYSKNIQYF

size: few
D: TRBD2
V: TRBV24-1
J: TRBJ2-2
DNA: TGTGCCACCTGGACTAGCGGTCCGAACACCGGGGAGCTGTTTTTT
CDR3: CATWTSGPNTGELFF

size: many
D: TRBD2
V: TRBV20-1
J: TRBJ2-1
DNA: TGCAGTGCTACTACTAGCGGGATCAGCAATGAGCAGTTCTTC
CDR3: CSATTSGISNEQFF

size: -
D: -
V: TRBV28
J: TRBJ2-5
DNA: TGTGCCACCGGGCCTAAAGAGACCCAGTACTTC
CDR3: CATGPKETQYF

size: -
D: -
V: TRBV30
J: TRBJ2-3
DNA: TGTGCCTGGGCCCTTCGAGCAGATACGCAGTATTTT
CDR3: CAWALRADTQYF

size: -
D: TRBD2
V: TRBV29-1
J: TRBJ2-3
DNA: TGCAGCGTTGGCAACCGTGGGACTAGCGGGAGCAGAGGGAGAGATACGCAGTATTTT
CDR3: CSVGNRGTSGSRGRDTQYF

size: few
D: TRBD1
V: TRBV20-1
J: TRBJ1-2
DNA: TGCAGTGCCAACGGACAGGCCTACTATGGCTACACCTTC
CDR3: CSANGQAYYGYTF

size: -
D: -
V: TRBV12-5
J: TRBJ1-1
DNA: TGTGCTAGTGGTTTGGTACTTTCTTTGGGCGGGAACACTGAAGCTTTCTTT
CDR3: CASGLVLSLGGNTEAFF

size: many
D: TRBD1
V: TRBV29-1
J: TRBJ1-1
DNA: TGCAGCGTTGAAAGGGGGCTCGGAGCTTTCTTT
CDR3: CSVERGLGAFF

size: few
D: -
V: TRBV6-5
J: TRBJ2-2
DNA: TGTGCCAGCAGTCCCCAAGGTACCGGGGAGCTGTTTTTT
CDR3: CASSPQGTGELFF

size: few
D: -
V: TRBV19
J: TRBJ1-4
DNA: TGTGCCAGTAGTAACCGGGACTTTGCAACTAATGAAAAACTGTTTTTT
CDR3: CASSNRDFATNEKLFF

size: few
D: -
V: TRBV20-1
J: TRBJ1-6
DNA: TGCAGTACGCGGGGTGTGAACGCGGGGAATTCACCCCTCCACTTT
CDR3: CSTRGVNAGNSPLHF

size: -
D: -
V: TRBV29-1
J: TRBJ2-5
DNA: TGCAGCGGTACTGACACGCTTCAAGAGACCCAGTACTTC
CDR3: CSGTDTLQETQYF

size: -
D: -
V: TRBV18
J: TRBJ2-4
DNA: TGTGCCAGCTCACCATACAGGGCTGACATTCAGTACTTC
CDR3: CASSPYRADIQYF

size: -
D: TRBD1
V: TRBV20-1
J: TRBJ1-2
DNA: TGCAGTGCAGTCCGGGACAGGGTGGGTTATGGCTACACCTTC
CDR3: CSAVRDRVGYGYTF

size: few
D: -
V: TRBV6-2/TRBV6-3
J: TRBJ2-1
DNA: TGTGCCAGCAATACGAAAGGGGGGCAGTTCTTC
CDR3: CASNTKGGQFF

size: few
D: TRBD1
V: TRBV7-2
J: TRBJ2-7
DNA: TGTGCCAGCAGCTTGGGACAGCCAGCCTACGAGCAGTACTTC
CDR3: CASSLGQPAYEQYF

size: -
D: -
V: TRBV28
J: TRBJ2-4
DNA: TGTGCCAGCAGTTTATTGGAGGGGGCGGACATTCAGTACTTC
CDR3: CASSLLEGADIQYF

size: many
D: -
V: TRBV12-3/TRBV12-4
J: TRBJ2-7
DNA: TGTGCCAGCAGCCTTTCGCCTCAACCCCACGAGCAGTACTTC
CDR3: CASSLSPQPHEQYF

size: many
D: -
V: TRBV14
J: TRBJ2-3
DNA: TGTGCCAGCAGCCACTACACAGATACGCAGTATTTT
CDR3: CASSHYTDTQYF

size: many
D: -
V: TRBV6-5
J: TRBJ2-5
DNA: TGTGCCAGCAGCCCGACTGAGAATAGCCTCCGGGAGACCCAGTACTTC
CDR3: CASSPTENSLRETQYF

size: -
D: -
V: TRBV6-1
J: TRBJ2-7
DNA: TGTGCCAGCGGGCGACGCGAGCAGTACTTC
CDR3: CASGRREQYF

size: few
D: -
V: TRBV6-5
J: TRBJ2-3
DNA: TGTGCCAGCAGAGCCGGGACATCTCCCACAGATACGCAGTATTTT
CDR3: CASRAGTSPTDTQYF

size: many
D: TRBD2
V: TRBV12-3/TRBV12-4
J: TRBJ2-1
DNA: TGTGCCAGCAGTCCCCAAGTAGCGGGAGGGAATGAGCAGTTCTTC
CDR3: CASSPQVAGGNEQFF

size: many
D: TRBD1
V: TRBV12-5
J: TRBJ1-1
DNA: TGTGCTAGTGGTTTGGCACTAGACGGGACAGGGCGGACTGAAGCTTTCTTT
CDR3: CASGLALDGTGRTEAFF

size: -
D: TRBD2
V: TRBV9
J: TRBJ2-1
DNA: TGTGCCAGCAGCGCCTACGGCGGGAGGGGCTACAATGAGCAGTTCTTC
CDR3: CASSAYGGRGYNEQFF

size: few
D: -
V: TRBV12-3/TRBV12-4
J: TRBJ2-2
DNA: TGTGCCAGCAGCCCCCGGGACGGGTCAACCGGGGAGCTGTTTTTT
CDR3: CASSPRDGSTGELFF

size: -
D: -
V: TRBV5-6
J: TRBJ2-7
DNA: TGTGCCAGCAGCTTGTATGGGGACGAGCAGTACTTC
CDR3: CASSLYGDEQYF

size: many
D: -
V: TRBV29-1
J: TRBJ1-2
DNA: TGCAGCGTTGATTCCGGGGCGCCGGAGGGCTACACCTTC
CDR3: CSVDSGAPEGYTF

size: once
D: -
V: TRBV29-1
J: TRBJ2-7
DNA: TGCAGCGTTGAAGACGGAGGGTTTCGCGAGCAGTACTTC
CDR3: CSVEDGGFREQYF

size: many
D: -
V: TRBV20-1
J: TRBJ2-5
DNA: TGCAGTGCTAGAGATCTAAGGACTACAGTGGAGACCCAGTACTTC
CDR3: CSARDLRTTVETQYF

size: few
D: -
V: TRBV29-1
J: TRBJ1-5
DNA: TGCAGCGTTTGCGACAGGAACAATCAGCCCCAGCATTTT
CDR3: CSVCDRNNQPQHF